This T cell receptor (beta chain) appears in the sequencing data of a study of cytomegalovirus exposure and HLA in healthy donors (TCRdb year 2017). The study in broad terms: The approximately 710 repertoires of the first cohort and the roughly 120 validation repertoires were produced on the same platform, according to a later analysis. The study was designed to test whether signatures of past pathogen exposure could be identified by cataloging public T cell receptors. In addition to the first cohort of approximately 650 subjects, a separate validation cohort of approximately 130 different subjects was used. To predict cytomegalovirus infection status, the study brought together high-throughput TCR immunosequencing, statistical association of individual TCRs with disease status, and machine learning. Results and caveats for the whole study, not just this receptor: In vitro tests confirmed that a few of the cytomegalovirus-associated TCR beta chains recognize cytomegalovirus antigens. While some public TCRs were present in many individuals, most TCR sequences turned up only very rarely across donors. According to the authors, the approach could potentially be generalized to other disease states and immunological phenotypes. A later analysis found that TCRs clustered in the first cohort also tended to co-occur in the roughly 120 validation repertoires, with more than 90% of cluster scores above 0. The study listed 150 to 200 TCR beta chains as associated with cytomegalovirus. Cytomegalovirus status was reported to be diagnosed by the classifier with high specificity and sensitivity in both the original and validation cohorts. The validation cohort had no HLA typing available for a later analysis, so co-occurrence within that cohort was assessed over all 120 or so repertoires.

The donors belonged to the validation cohort of about 110 subjects, which was separate from the roughly 700-subject first cohort. This clone has only one observation. Its specific antigen is unknown. Nothing much larger sits one base from this clone, and base qualities are not available. The germline V and J ends show losses of 3 bases and 10 bases respectively, and no gene match explains 5 bases of the junction. The CDR3 has 14 amino acids, counting the end cysteine and phenylalanine. Solely the CDR3 DNA is kept, with 42 bases framed from the first base. From the germline V gene, CDR1 is MGHDK and CDR2 is SYGVNS. The method behind the library was the immunoSEQ multiplex PCR assay. The source study handled its data this way. A statistical classification framework was built to diagnose cytomegalovirus status from the catalog of TCR beta chain sequences. In its TCRdb copy, this immuneACCESS table keeps in-frame sequences only and misses some clones. Where compared with another copy, unresolved V genes explain less than half of these, and the others have no known cause. V, J and clone size are taken as reported in that table, and D and trimming were inferred from the DNA itself. This sample lists 200,000 to 300,000 clones; about 86% were detected once. Jointly, the top ten make up around 1.2% of the sample.

The TCR was taken from a woman in her 30s in good health and CMV-seropositive. The sample taken for sequencing was PBMCs. The rearranged chain carries TRBV25-1 and TRBJ2-1, with 11 middle bases fitting TRBD2. The nucleotide sequence reads TGTGCCAGCAGTGACCCGGGACTAGCGGACGAGCAGTTCTTC. Its protein reads: CASSDPGLADEQFF.